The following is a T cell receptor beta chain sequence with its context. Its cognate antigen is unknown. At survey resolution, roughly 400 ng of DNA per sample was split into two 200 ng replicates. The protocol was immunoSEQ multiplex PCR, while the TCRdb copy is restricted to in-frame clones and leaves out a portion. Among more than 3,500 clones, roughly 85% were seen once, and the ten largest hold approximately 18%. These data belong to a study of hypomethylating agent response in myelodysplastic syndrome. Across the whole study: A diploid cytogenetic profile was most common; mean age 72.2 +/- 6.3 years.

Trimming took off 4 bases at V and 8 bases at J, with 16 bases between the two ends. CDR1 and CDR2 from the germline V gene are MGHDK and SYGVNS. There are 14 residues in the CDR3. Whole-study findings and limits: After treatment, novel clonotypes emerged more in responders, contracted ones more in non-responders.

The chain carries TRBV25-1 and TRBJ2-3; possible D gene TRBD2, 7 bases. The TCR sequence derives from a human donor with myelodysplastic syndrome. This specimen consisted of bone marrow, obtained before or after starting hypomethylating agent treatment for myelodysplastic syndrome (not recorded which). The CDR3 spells CASSVTGRGSTQYF. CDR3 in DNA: TGTGCCAGCAGTGTTACAGGGCGGGGGAGTACGCAGTATTTT. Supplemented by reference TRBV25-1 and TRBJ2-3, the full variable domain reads EADIYQTPRYLVIGTGKKITLECSQTMGHDKMYWYQQDPGMELHLIHYSYGVNSTEKGDLSSESTVSRIRTEHFPLTLESARPSHTSQYLCASSVTGRGSTQYFGPGTRLTVL.